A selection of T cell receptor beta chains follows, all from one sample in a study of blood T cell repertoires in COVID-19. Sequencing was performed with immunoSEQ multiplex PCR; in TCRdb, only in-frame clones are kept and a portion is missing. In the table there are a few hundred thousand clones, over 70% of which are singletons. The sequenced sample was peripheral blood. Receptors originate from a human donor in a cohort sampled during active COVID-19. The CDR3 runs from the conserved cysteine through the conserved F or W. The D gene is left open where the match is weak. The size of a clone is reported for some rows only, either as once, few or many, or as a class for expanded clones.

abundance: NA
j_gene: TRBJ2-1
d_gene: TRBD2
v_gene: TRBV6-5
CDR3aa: CASRTGGSYNEQFF
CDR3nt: TGTGCCAGCAGAACGGGGGGATCCTACAATGAGCAGTTCTTC

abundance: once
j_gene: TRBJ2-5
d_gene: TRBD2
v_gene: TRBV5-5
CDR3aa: CASSFGGKETQYF
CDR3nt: TGTGCCAGCAGCTTCGGGGGGAAAGAGACCCAGTACTTC

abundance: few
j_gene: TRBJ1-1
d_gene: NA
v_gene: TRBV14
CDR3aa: CASSPTAGRLTEAFF
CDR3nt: TGTGCCAGCAGCCCCACCGCAGGAAGATTGACTGAAGCTTTCTTT

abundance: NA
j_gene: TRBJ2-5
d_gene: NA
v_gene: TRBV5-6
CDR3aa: CASSLPGQETQYF
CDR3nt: TGTGCCAGCAGCTTGCCAGGGCAAGAGACCCAGTACTTC

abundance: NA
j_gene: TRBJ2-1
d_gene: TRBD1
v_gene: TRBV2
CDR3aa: CASSPGQGAREQFF
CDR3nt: TGTGCCAGCAGTCCGGGACAGGGGGCGCGGGAGCAGTTCTTC

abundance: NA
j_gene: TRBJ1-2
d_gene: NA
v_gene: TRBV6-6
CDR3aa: CASRSGGATYGYTF
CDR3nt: TGTGCCAGCAGGTCTGGTGGGGCCACCTATGGCTACACCTTC

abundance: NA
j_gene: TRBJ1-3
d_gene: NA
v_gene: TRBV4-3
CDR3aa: CASSQVRGYTIYF
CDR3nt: TGCGCCAGCAGCCAAGTTAGGGGATACACCATATATTTT

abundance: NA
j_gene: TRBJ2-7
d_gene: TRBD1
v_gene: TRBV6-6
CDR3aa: CASSYSLGQVVSEQYF
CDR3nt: TGTGCCAGCAGTTACTCGCTGGGACAGGTTGTCTCCGAGCAGTACTTC

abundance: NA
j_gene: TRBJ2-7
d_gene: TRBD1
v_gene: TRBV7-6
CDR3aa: CASSLAGQGAYEQYF
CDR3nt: TGTGCCAGCAGCTTAGCGGGACAGGGGGCCTACGAGCAGTACTTC

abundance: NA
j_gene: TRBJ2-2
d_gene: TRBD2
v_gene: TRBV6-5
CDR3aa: CASNGLVFTGELFF
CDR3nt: TGTGCCAGCAATGGACTAGTTTTCACCGGGGAGCTGTTTTTT

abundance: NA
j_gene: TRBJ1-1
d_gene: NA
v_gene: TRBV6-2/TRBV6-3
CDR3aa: CASSPSVSPTEAFF
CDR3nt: TGTGCCAGCAGCCCTTCCGTCTCCCCCACTGAAGCTTTCTTT

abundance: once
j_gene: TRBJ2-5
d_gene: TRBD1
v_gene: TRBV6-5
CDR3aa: CASRGGQGKTQYF
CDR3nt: TGTGCCAGCAGAGGGGGACAGGGCAAGACCCAGTACTTC

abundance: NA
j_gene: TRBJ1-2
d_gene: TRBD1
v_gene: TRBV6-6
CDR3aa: CASSYQQGARYGYTF
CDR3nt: TGTGCCAGCAGTTACCAGCAGGGGGCGCGATATGGCTACACCTTC

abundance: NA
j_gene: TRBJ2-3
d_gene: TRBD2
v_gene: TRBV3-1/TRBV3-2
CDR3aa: CASSRLLDSSGGYTDTQYF
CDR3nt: TGTGCCAGCAGCCGACTCCTCGATTCTAGCGGGGGGTACACAGATACGCAGTATTTT

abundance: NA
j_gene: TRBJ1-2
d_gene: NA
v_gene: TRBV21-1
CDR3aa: CASSKVDSTNYGYTF
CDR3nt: TGTGCCAGCAGCAAAGTGGACAGTACTAACTATGGCTACACCTTC

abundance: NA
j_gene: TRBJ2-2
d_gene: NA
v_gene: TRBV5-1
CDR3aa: CASSASGLQPPGTGELFF
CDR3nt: TGCGCCAGCAGCGCATCGGGACTCCAGCCGCCGGGCACCGGGGAGCTGTTTTTT

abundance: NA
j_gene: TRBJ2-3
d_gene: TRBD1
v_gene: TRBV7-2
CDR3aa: CASSLRQGSDTQYF
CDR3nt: TGTGCCAGCAGCTTACGACAGGGCTCAGATACGCAGTATTTT

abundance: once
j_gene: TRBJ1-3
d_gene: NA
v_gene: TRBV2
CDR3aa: CASSAYRLAGARAGNTIYF
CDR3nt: TGTGCCAGCAGTGCCTACCGTTTAGCGGGGGCAAGGGCTGGAAACACCATATATTTT